What follows are 2 T cell receptor beta chains derived from one specimen sequenced in a study of cytomegalovirus exposure and HLA in healthy donors. 60 Vbeta and 13 Jbeta primers were used in PCR. TCRdb's copy holds only in-frame clones and misses some; the assay was immunoSEQ multiplex PCR. The repertoire holds about 210,000 clones, with roughly 77% as singletons. The sequenced material came from PBMCs. The receptors were sampled from a man aged 35-49 years in good health and CMV-seropositive.

J is TRBJ1-5 and V is TRBV2; TRBD1 matches 10 bases. The length of the CDR3 is 15 residues. In germline, CDR1 is SNHLY, CDR2 FYNNEI. Unmatched junction bases numbered 7, after V lost 6 bases and J lost 5 bases. The CDR3 region has the DNA TGTGCCAGCAGGCGGGACAGGGGAGGCCATCAGCCCCAGCATTTT. Protein: CASRRDRGGHQPQHF.

This chain uses TRBV4-2 with TRBJ2-2; a weak D match, TRBD2 (5 bases). The CDR3 is 15 amino acids. The V end was cut by 0 bases, the J end by 8 bases, with 13 bases between. CDR1 is LGHNA and CDR2 is YNFKEQ in the germline V gene. CDR3 protein: CASSQDLIARGELFF. In nucleotides, the CDR3 is TGTGCCAGCAGCCAAGATCTAATAGCGAGAGGGGAGCTGTTTTTT.